The source of this T cell receptor beta chain is a study of T cell changes during pregnancy in multiple sclerosis. Measured with immunoSEQ multiplex PCR; TCRdb has only the in-frame clones, and not every one. The sample has about 58,000 clones; 93% are singletons. From germline, CDR1 is LNHDA and CDR2 SQIVND (reference sequence). J gave up 7 bases and V 3 bases, and 5 bases lay outside the gene matches. The CDR3 spans 13 residues. The chain joins TRBV19 to TRBJ2-7; 8 bases fit TRBD2. This sequence was found in a female donor with multiple sclerosis, enrolled in a pregnancy study. This material consisted of CD8+ T cells from peripheral blood mononuclear cells, taken in the second trimester of pregnancy. In DNA, the CDR3 is TGTGCCAGTAGTATTAGCGGGGCGAGGGAGCAGTACTTC. Translating gives CASSISGAREQYF.